The clone carrying this T cell receptor (beta chain) was detected ten times or more. This specimen belongs to a study of T cells after yellow fever vaccination. TCRdb used MiXCR to reprocess the 5' RACE reads, holding one entry per CDR3 protein. The table shows 150,000 to 200,000 distinct CDR3 sequences, with almost 7% occurring only once. Trimming cost V 1 base and J 5 bases, with 11 bases left between them. CDR1 and CDR2 from the germline V gene are SGHVS and FQNEAQ. This CDR3 spans 14 amino acids. This material consisted of CD4+ T cells sorted from PBMCs, taken less than 6 days after the first yellow fever vaccination. The sequence was collected from a man younger than 30 who received the YFV17D yellow fever vaccine. The chain uses TRBV7-8 and TRBJ2-5; TRBD2 is a possible D gene (5 bases). The CDR3 is CASSLGVGGETQYF. DNA of the CDR3: TGTGCCAGCAGCTTAGGCGTGGGCGGGGAGACCCAGTACTTC.